Listed below are T cell receptor beta chains from one sample, sequenced in a study of identical twins. TCRdb re-derived calls from the 5' RACE reads in MiXCR, one entry per CDR3 protein. The data contain hundreds of thousands of distinct CDR3 sequences, approximately 9% of them singletons. This sample was shared with a second study, whose subject was yellow fever vaccine responses in identical twins.

The sample comprised PBMCs. The source of these receptors is a woman younger than 35 in good health. Both conserved end residues are trimmed from each CDR3.

CDR3aa: ASSSSHQPADTQY; j_gene: TRBJ2-3; v_gene: TRBV6-5
CDR3aa: SANSRVNREQY; j_gene: TRBJ2-7; v_gene: TRBV20-1
CDR3aa: ASRTGVNSNQPQH; j_gene: TRBJ1-5; v_gene: TRBV7-2
CDR3aa: SVGSSGTKNGYT; j_gene: TRBJ1-2; v_gene: TRBV29-1
CDR3aa: ASSPGQRTAKNIQY; j_gene: TRBJ2-4; v_gene: TRBV5-1
CDR3aa: ASSFYETVLSYEQY; j_gene: TRBJ2-7; v_gene: TRBV5-6
CDR3aa: ASSLRTGDYGYT; j_gene: TRBJ1-2; v_gene: TRBV9
CDR3aa: ASTDTGANSYEQY; j_gene: TRBJ2-7; v_gene: TRBV7-9
CDR3aa: ASSWGPGDEKLF; j_gene: TRBJ1-4; v_gene: TRBV6-5
CDR3aa: ASSQEGGQGVIKAF; j_gene: TRBJ1-1; v_gene: TRBV7-9
CDR3aa: ASSPRGVAGTDTQY; j_gene: TRBJ2-3; v_gene: TRBV5-5
CDR3aa: ASDPTAPSTDTQY; j_gene: TRBJ2-3; v_gene: TRBV28
CDR3aa: ASSLERGTDTQY; j_gene: TRBJ2-3; v_gene: TRBV5-1
CDR3aa: ASSLAGAGSDTQY; j_gene: TRBJ2-3; v_gene: TRBV5-1